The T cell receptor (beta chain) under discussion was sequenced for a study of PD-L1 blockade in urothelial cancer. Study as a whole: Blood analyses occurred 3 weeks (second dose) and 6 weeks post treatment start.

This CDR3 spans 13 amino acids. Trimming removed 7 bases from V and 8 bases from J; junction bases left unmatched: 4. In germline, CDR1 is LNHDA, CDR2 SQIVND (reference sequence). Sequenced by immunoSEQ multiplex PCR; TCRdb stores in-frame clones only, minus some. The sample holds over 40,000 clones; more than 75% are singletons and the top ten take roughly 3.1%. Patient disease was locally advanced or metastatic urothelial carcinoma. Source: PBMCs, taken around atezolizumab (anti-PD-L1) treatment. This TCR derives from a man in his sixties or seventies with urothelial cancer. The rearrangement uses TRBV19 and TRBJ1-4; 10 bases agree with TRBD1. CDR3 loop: CASTRTGGEKLFF. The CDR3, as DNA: TGTGCCAGTACCCGGACAGGGGGAGAAAAACTGTTTTTT.